This paragraph covers one T cell receptor (beta chain) sequence. No antigen is known for it. No base-level quality is on record; no much larger clone is a single base apart. Genomic DNA served as template for TCR beta VDJ combination and CDR3 sequence profiling. An Illumina HiSeq 2000 was used for TCR repertoire sequencing. The original methods were these. TRBV/TRBJ rearrangement plots, CDR3 size and DJ length profiles, and Simpson's diversity index were used to evaluate the repertoires. The most abundant DNA sequence in the deep sequencing data was taken as the immunodominant clone. CDR3 amino acid sequences were checked for sharing across subjects and were also compared against the VDJdb database and published repertoires. TCRdb reran the public reads through fastp at Q25 and MiXCR, keeping productive beta chains. Merged by CDR3 protein, the rows form single entries marked with the most common genes and DNA. In this record, the V and J calls reflect TCRdb's handling and not the investigators' own analysis. The sample contains roughly 180,000 distinct CDR3 sequences, less than 55% of them found a single time. Under 3% of the sample comes from the top ten.

This entry is derived from a study of CD8+CD57+ T cells in acquired aplastic anemia (dated by TCRdb to the late 2010s). General notes on the study: On average, sorted CD4+ and CD8+ cells yielded around 3.1 ug of extracted DNA, with a range of roughly 0.17 to 30 ug. An average of approximately 10 million reads for CD4+ cells and approximately 11 million reads for CD8+ cells was obtained from healthy donor samples. Results the study describes overall, beyond this receptor: CD8+ Simpson's diversity did not differ significantly between patients and healthy controls (P=0.060). Roughly 29 CD8+ CDR3 sequences were found to be shared between patients and controls, but these sequences appeared to be highly expressed in patients and within the immunodominant clones of the patients.

The germline V gene specifies SGHAT as CDR1 and FQNNGV as CDR2. V drops 5 bases and J drops 2 bases, leaving 20 bases in between. There are 17 amino acids in the CDR3, from cysteine to phenylalanine inclusive. CDR3 DNA only is kept here, 51 bases in frame from base 1. The study deep-sequenced TCR repertoires of sorted CD4+ and CD8+ blood T cells from severe aplastic anemia patients and healthy subjects. Ficoll-Paque density gradient centrifugation was used to isolate peripheral blood mononuclear cells. Before DNA extraction, CD4+ and CD8+ T cells were sorted with FACS or magnetic beads. The specimen sequenced was sorted CD4+, CD8+, or CD8+CD57+ T cells (not recorded which) from PBMCs. The chain couples TRBV11-2 to TRBJ2-3; TRBD1 is a possible D gene, resting on 6 matching bases. This clonotype was sampled from a human donor in good health. CDR3 protein: CASSPGDGAKFTDTQYF. The DNA reads as follows: TGTGCCAGCAGCCCAGGGGACGGGGCCAAATTCACAGATACGCAGTATTTT.